This T cell receptor (beta chain) was sequenced in a study of cytomegalovirus exposure and HLA in healthy donors. It was with 60 Vbeta and 13 Jbeta primers that the PCR ran. Produced via immunoSEQ multiplex PCR; TCRdb's table is partial and in-frame only. The listing records fewer than 85,000 clones. Germline assignment: CDR1 LNHDA and CDR2 SQIVND (reference sequence). Trimming cost V 5 bases and J 0 bases; bases outside gene matches: 4. This CDR3 region has 15 residues. The chain uses TRBV19 and TRBJ2-3, with 8 bases aligning to TRBD2. Specimen: PBMCs. This sequence was found in a female donor in good health and CMV-seropositive. The CDR3 reads CASSLSGASTDTQYF. The CDR3 nucleotides read TGTGCCAGTAGTCTTAGCGGGGCTAGCACAGATACGCAGTATTTT.